A single sample gave rise to the 22 T cell receptor beta chains below, sequenced in a study of T cell changes during pregnancy in multiple sclerosis (dated by TCRdb to between 2018 and 2021). Library prep was done by the immunoSEQ multiplex PCR assay. In TCRdb, the immuneACCESS table is reduced to in-frame sequences with V and J assigned. These tables do not hold every clone; where another copy was compared, an unresolved V gene accounts for under half, and the others remain unexplained. The sample table lists fewer than 50,000 clones, around nine tenths of them with a count of one. Almost 7% of the sample is in the top ten clones. The specimen comprised CD8+ T cells from peripheral blood mononuclear cells, sampled in the third trimester of pregnancy. All receptors come from a female donor with multiple sclerosis, enrolled in a pregnancy study.

This clone was detected only a few times. V gene TRBV6-6 combines with J gene TRBJ1-2; D might be TRBD1 (6 bases). The V gene lost 6 bases and the J gene lost 6 bases, with 17 bases spanning the gap. This CDR3 contains 14 residues. Per germline, CDR1 MNHNY and CDR2 SVGAGI (reference sequence). CDR3 loop: CASSLQGNVDGYTF. The CDR3 DNA is TGTGCCAGCAGCCTACAGGGTAACGTTGATGGCTACACCTTC.

As DNA, the CDR3 is TGTGCCTGGGGTCAGGGGGGTCTGGGGGAGCAGTACTTC. Translation: CAWGQGGLGEQYF. This chain connects TRBV30 to TRBJ2-7, with a possible D match to TRBD1 (7 bases). This CDR3 spans 13 amino acids. Trimming pared 5 bases from V and 7 bases from J, leaving 18 bases between. Germline assignment: CDR1 GTSNPN and CDR2 SVGIG (reference sequence). Using reference TRBV30 and TRBJ2-7 for the parts outside the CDR3, the full variable domain is SQTIHQWPATLVQPVGSPLSLECTVEGTSNPNLYWYRQAAGRGLQLLFYSVGIGQISSEVPQNLSASRPQDRQFILSSKKLLLSDSGFYLCAWGQGGLGEQYFGPGTRLTVT.

The rearrangement uses TRBV6-6 and TRBJ2-7; unclear D gene. The V gene lost 7 bases and the J gene lost 4 bases, with 14 bases spanning the gap. The germline V gene has CDR1 MNHNY and CDR2 SVGAGI (reference sequence). CDR3 length equals 13 residues. The CDR3 sequence: CASTISPLYEQYF. The CDR3 DNA reads as TGTGCCAGCACCATAAGCCCGTTATACGAGCAGTACTTC.

CDR3 sequence reads: CAWAPSDNEQFF. CDR3 bases: TGTGCCTGGGCCCCCTCGGACAATGAGCAGTTCTTC. The chain links TRBV30 to TRBJ2-1; D not certain. Trimming stripped 5 bases from V and 5 bases from J, with 10 bases between. The CDR3 sequence is 12 residues long. Germline loops: CDR1 GTSNPN, CDR2 SVGIG (reference sequence). The full variable domain, completed using reference TRBV30 and TRBJ2-1, is SQTIHQWPATLVQPVGSPLSLECTVEGTSNPNLYWYRQAAGRGLQLLFYSVGIGQISSEVPQNLSASRPQDRQFILSSKKLLLSDSGFYLCAWAPSDNEQFFGPGTRLTVL.

The rearrangement links TRBV4-1 to TRBJ2-3; 8 nucleotides agree with TRBD2. Germline values: CDR1 MGHRA, CDR2 YSYEKL. V lost 5 bases, J lost 4 bases, and 8 bases stayed unmatched. This CDR3 spans 15 amino acids. The DNA for the CDR3 is TGCGCCAGCAGCTTCGGGAGGGGGGGCGCAGATACGCAGTATTTT. Protein sequence: CASSFGRGGADTQYF.

V and J are TRBV13 and TRBJ2-7; D is unresolved. From germline, CDR1 is PRHDT and CDR2 FYEKMQ (reference sequence). The CDR3 has 12 residues. Between the trimmed V and J ends, which lost 0 bases and 4 bases, there was a span of 4 bases. In nucleotides, the CDR3 is TGTGCCAGCAGCTTAGGCAAATACGAGCAGTACTTC. Translating it yields CASSLGKYEQYF. The full variable domain, with the rest looked up from reference TRBV13 and TRBJ2-7, is AAGVIQSPRHLIKEKRETATLKCYPIPRHDTVYWYQQGPGQDPQFLISFYEKMQSDKGSIPDRFSAQQFSDYHSELNMSSLELGDSALYFCASSLGKYEQYFGPGTRLTVT.

This chain joins TRBV6-5 and TRBJ1-2, with a tentative D call TRBD1 (5 bases). Germline V gene sequence: CDR1 MNHEY, CDR2 SVGAGI. V lost 4 bases and J lost 2, with 14 bases in between. CDR3 size: 15 residues. The CDR3 region has the DNA TGTGCCAGCAGTTCCGGAGGGGAAGGCAACTATGGCTACACCTTC. It specifies CASSSGGEGNYGYTF.

This chain links TRBV5-5 with TRBJ2-4; a weak D match, TRBD2 (6 bases). This CDR3 region has 15 residues. The V end lost 4 bases, the J end lost 0 bases, and 11 bases lay between the germline ends. In germline, CDR1 is SGHKS, CDR2 YYEKEE (reference sequence). The CDR3 region is CASSPWGVAKNIQYF. The CDR3 bases are TGTGCCAGCAGCCCATGGGGGGTAGCCAAAAACATTCAGTACTTC. Combining the CDR3 with reference TRBV5-5 and TRBJ2-4 gives the whole variable domain DAGVTQSPTHLIKTRGQQVTLRCSPISGHKSVSWYQQVLGQGPQFIFQYYEKEERGRGNFPDRFSARQFPNYSSELNVNALLLGDSALYLCASSPWGVAKNIQYFGAGTRLSVL.

The V gene is TRBV30, the J gene TRBJ2-7; perhaps TRBD1 as D (6 bases). V lost 4 bases and J lost 2, with 12 bases in between. Germline assignment: CDR1 GTSNPN and CDR2 SVGIG (reference sequence). The CDR3 is 13 amino acids. As DNA, the CDR3 is TGTGCCTGGACCCGGGACACTGCCTACGAGCAGTACTTC. Its translation: CAWTRDTAYEQYF.

J is TRBJ2-3 and V is TRBV7-3; 7 bases are shared with TRBD1. J lost 7 bases, V lost 3 bases, and 7 bases had no gene match. The CDR3 spans 14 residues. Germline V gene lookup returns CDR1 SGHTA and CDR2 FQGTGA. The CDR3 DNA follows: TGTGCCAGCAGCTTGGGTAGGGGGCAAAATACGCAGTATTTT. This codes for CASSLGRGQNTQYF. Variable domain in full (rest from reference TRBV7-3 and TRBJ2-3): GAGVSQTPSNKVTEKGKYVELRCDPISGHTALYWYRQSLGQGPEFLIYFQGTGAADDSGLPNDRFFAVRPEGSVSTLKIQRTERGDSAVYLCASSLGRGQNTQYFGPGTRLTVL.

This chain joins TRBV28 and TRBJ2-7, with a tentative D call TRBD1 (5 bases). The CDR3 is 14 residues long. Trimming took off 0 bases at V and 5 bases at J, with 11 bases between the two ends. CDR1 and CDR2 (germline): MDHEN, SYDVKM. The CDR3 reads CASSLWSEGDEQYF. The CDR3, as DNA: TGTGCCAGCAGTTTATGGTCCGAAGGGGACGAGCAGTACTTC.

The J gene is TRBJ1-1, the V gene TRBV9; D unclear. Germline assignment: CDR1 SGDLS and CDR2 YYNGEE. The CDR3 length is 16 residues. V shed 3 bases and J shed 1 base, with 16 bases lying between them. For the CDR3, the DNA is TGTGCCAGCAGCGCAGATGGACTAGGAGGGAACACTGAAGCTTTCTTT. Protein product: CASSADGLGGNTEAFF.

The rearrangement uses TRBV5-8 and TRBJ1-2, with 10 bases that match TRBD1. CDR3 length: 16 residues. From germline, CDR1 is SGHTS and CDR2 YDEGEE. J was trimmed by 4 bases and V by 3 bases; bases with no gene match: 9. The CDR3 loop reads CASSSLWDRGIYGYTF. The CDR3 nucleotides read TGTGCCAGCAGCTCCCTTTGGGACAGGGGTATCTATGGCTACACCTTC. The variable domain in full, completed from reference TRBV5-8 and TRBJ1-2, reads EAGVTQSPTHLIKTRGQQATLRCSPISGHTSVYWYQQALGLGLQFLLWYDEGEERNRGNFPPRFSGRQFPNYSSELNVNALELEDSALYLCASSSLWDRGIYGYTFGSGTRLTVV.

The chain carries TRBV28 and TRBJ2-1; 9 bases fit TRBD2. The CDR3 length is 16 residues. Germline V gene data show CDR1 as MDHEN and CDR2 as SYDVKM. V was pared by 7 bases and J by 4 bases, with 11 bases of the junction left unmatched. This chain's CDR3 is CASINRAGGLYNEQFF. CDR3 nucleotide sequence: TGTGCCAGCATCAACAGAGCGGGGGGACTATACAATGAGCAGTTCTTC.

The chain is built from TRBV13 and TRBJ2-3; perhaps TRBD2 as D (6 bases). CDR1 is PRHDT, CDR2 FYEKMQ, per germline (reference sequence). This CDR3 region has 12 residues. V shed 3 bases and J shed 6 bases, with 7 bases lying between them. The CDR3 nucleotides read TGTGCCAGCAGCTTGGAGGGCGATACGCAGTATTTT. This sequence encodes CASSLEGDTQYF.

V and J are TRBV29-1 and TRBJ2-1; D is possibly TRBD1 (5 bases). Germline V gives CDR1 SQVTM, CDR2 ANQGSEA. Trimming took off 5 bases at V and 8 bases at J, with 13 bases between the two ends. There are 12 residues in the CDR3. In nucleotides, the CDR3 is TGCAGCGTTTGGACAATGCGGCATGAGCAGTTCTTC. Its protein is CSVWTMRHEQFF.

The chain carries TRBV5-1 and TRBJ2-1; TRBD1 matches at 7 bases. Losses at the gene ends were 0 bases for V and 8 bases for J; bases not matched to a gene: 8. Germline V CDR1 and CDR2: SGHRS, YFSETQ. CDR3 length: 15 residues. CDR3 amino acids: CASSLVGDSRHEQFF. The CDR3 DNA reads as TGCGCCAGCAGCTTGGTGGGGGACAGTAGGCATGAGCAGTTCTTC.

J is TRBJ1-1 and V is TRBV6-5; 7 positions agree with TRBD1. The length of the CDR3 is 15 residues. Germline CDR1 is MNHEY and CDR2 is SVGAGI. J lost 5 bases, V lost 1 base, and 7 bases had no gene match. The DNA for the CDR3 is TGTGCCAGCAGTTACTACGGGGACAGTAATACTGAAGCTTTCTTT. Its translation is CASSYYGDSNTEAFF.

The V and J genes are TRBV2 and TRBJ2-5; D unresolved. Germline lookup yields CDR1 SNHLY and CDR2 FYNNEI. CDR3 length: 15 amino acids. V lost 0 bases to trimming and J lost 7 bases, with 15 bases between them. The CDR3, as DNA: TGTGCCAGCAGTGAAGCGCTTCCAGACTCGGGGACCCAGTACTTC. It translates to CASSEALPDSGTQYF. Full variable domain (remainder filled in from reference TRBV2 and TRBJ2-5): EPEVTQTPSHQVTQMGQEVILRCVPISNHLYFYWYRQILGQKVEFLVSFYNNEISEKSEIFDDQFSVERPDGSNFTLKIRSTKLEDSAMYFCASSEALPDSGTQYFGPGTRLLVL.

The chain carries TRBV6-5 and TRBJ1-1, with 7 bases aligning to TRBD1. The CDR3 totals 14 residues. J lost 4 bases, V lost 3 bases, and 5 bases had no gene match. Germline assignment: CDR1 MNHEY and CDR2 SVGAGI. DNA for the CDR3: TGTGCCAGCAGTTATACACGGGACAGCACTGAAGCTTTCTTT. Its translation is CASSYTRDSTEAFF.

This sequence joins TRBV30 and TRBJ1-6; TRBD1 matches 8 bases. This CDR3 spans 15 amino acids. Germline V gives CDR1 GTSNPN, CDR2 SVGIG (reference sequence). J gave up 7 bases and V 5 bases, and 10 bases lay outside the gene matches. The CDR3 region is CAWEGRGRWNSPLHF. The CDR3 DNA is TGTGCCTGGGAAGGCAGGGGGCGTTGGAATTCACCCCTCCACTTT.

The chain joins TRBV9 to TRBJ2-1; 7 bases map to TRBD2. Germline values: CDR1 SGDLS, CDR2 YYNGEE. The CDR3 is 12 amino acids. Trimming cost V 3 bases and J 9 bases; bases outside gene matches: 3. DNA of the CDR3: TGTGCCAGCAGCGGCGGGGGAAGTGAGCAGTTCTTC. It yields the protein CASSGGGSEQFF.